These T cell receptor beta chains were read from a single sample in a study of blood T cell repertoires in COVID-19. Generated by immunoSEQ multiplex PCR, the TCRdb table keeps only in-frame clones and is missing some. The sample consists of fewer than 300,000 clones, 88% of them appearing once. The sample comprised peripheral blood. These receptors all come from a man between 60 and 75 years old who had recovered from COVID-19. Both conserved end residues are part of each CDR3. A D gene is named only where the DNA matches it firmly. Expanded clones are given a class, and other clones once, few, many or no size at all.

TRBD2,TRBJ2-1,TRBV14,once,16,TGTGCCAGCAGCCAAGGCGGGTATAGCGGGGTTAATGAGCAGTTCTTC,CASSQGGYSGVNEQFF
TRBD2,TRBJ2-3,TRBV5-4,-,15,TGTGCCAGCAGCTTGGGACTAGCGGGGCTAGATACGCAGTATTTT,CASSLGLAGLDTQYF
TRBD1,TRBJ2-3,TRBV5-4,-,14,TGTGCCAGCAGCTTCAGGGGGCGCACAGATACGCAGTATTTT,CASSFRGRTDTQYF
-,TRBJ1-1,TRBV7-2,-,16,TGTGCCAGCAGCTTATTCCGAGGTTACATGAACACTGAAGCTTTCTTT,CASSLFRGYMNTEAFF
-,TRBJ1-6,TRBV4-2,few,13,TGTGCCAGCAGCCAAGGAAGAGAAGCACCCCTCCACTTT,CASSQGREAPLHF
-,TRBJ2-6,TRBV19,-,16,TGTGCCAGTAGCGCAGCCAAGAGGTCCGGGGCCAACGTCCTGACTTTC,CASSAAKRSGANVLTF
-,TRBJ2-5,TRBV7-2,-,17,TGTGCCAGCAGCTCGCATTCCCAGGGTTATCGACAAGAGACCCAGTACTTC,CASSSHSQGYRQETQYF
TRBD1,TRBJ1-1,TRBV20-1,-,11,TGCAGTGCGGAAAGGGGGCAGGGGGCTTTCTTT,CSAERGQGAFF
TRBD1,TRBJ1-2,TRBV27,-,16,TGTGCCAGCAAGAGGACAGGAGCCACTTCTAACTATGGCTACACCTTC,CASKRTGATSNYGYTF
TRBD2,TRBJ2-2,TRBV9,-,17,TGTGCCAGCAGCGTGAGGAGGGAGCGGGGGAGCACCGGGGAGCTGTTTTTT,CASSVRRERGSTGELFF
TRBD2,TRBJ2-5,TRBV5-6,-,18,TGTGCCAGCAGCTCGAGACTAGCGGGGGGTCCGTACCAAGAGACCCAGTACTTC,CASSSRLAGGPYQETQYF
-,TRBJ1-5,TRBV7-2,-,14,TGTGCCAGCAGCAAAAACAGTATCAATCAGCCCCAGCATTTT,CASSKNSINQPQHF
-,TRBJ1-1,TRBV12-2,-,12,TGTGCAAGTCGCCCCCGACAGGGTGAAGCTTTCTTT,CASRPRQGEAFF
TRBD2,TRBJ2-5,TRBV9,-,15,TGTGCCAGCAGCACCAGAGCGGGGAACCAAGAGACCCAGTACTTC,CASSTRAGNQETQYF
TRBD2,TRBJ2-1,TRBV20-1,-,15,TGCAGTGCTAGTATGCCTAGCGGGGGGAGGTATGAGCAGTTCTTC,CSASMPSGGRYEQFF
TRBD1,TRBJ2-7,TRBV5-6,-,16,TGTGCCAGCAGCTTGGCGGGACAGGGGGCTGTCTACGAGCAGTACTTC,CASSLAGQGAVYEQYF
TRBD2,TRBJ2-3,TRBV9,-,14,TGTGCCAGCGGCGGGGCGGGGGTCACAGATACGCAGTATTTT,CASGGAGVTDTQYF
-,TRBJ1-1,TRBV11-3,-,13,TGTGCCAGCAGCTTCCCCGGGACAACTGAAGCTTTCTTT,CASSFPGTTEAFF
TRBD1,TRBJ1-5,TRBV19,-,15,TGTGCCAGTAGTATTGGGGACAGGGTAAGTCAGCCCCAGCATTTT,CASSIGDRVSQPQHF
TRBD1,TRBJ2-7,TRBV6-4,-,19,TGTGCCAGCAGACCCACAGGGGGCTCCGGACCCATGGGGAGGTACGAGCAGTACTTC,CASRPTGGSGPMGRYEQYF
TRBD2,TRBJ2-1,TRBV7-2,-,16,TGTGCCAGCAGCTTGAGTTGGAGCGGGGGCCGCAATGAGCAGTTCTTC,CASSLSWSGGRNEQFF
-,TRBJ1-1,TRBV5-8,few,12,TGTGCCAGCAGCTTGAGGGTAGGGGTTGCTTTCTTT,CASSLRVGVAFF
-,TRBJ2-5,TRBV19,-,14,TGTGCCAGTAGTCCCCCGTCTATCCAGGGGACCCAGTACTTC,CASSPPSIQGTQYF
-,TRBJ1-6,TRBV21-1,-,18,TGTGCCAGCAGCAAACGGATCCGGACGACAGGGGGAAATTCACCCCTCCACTTT,CASSKRIRTTGGNSPLHF
-,TRBJ2-7,TRBV10-3,-,12,TGTGCCATCGGGGCCACAGCCTACGAGCAGTACTTC,CAIGATAYEQYF
TRBD1,TRBJ1-1,TRBV29-1,-,13,TGCAGCGTTGTAGTTCAGGGGGTCACTGAAGCTTTCTTT,CSVVVQGVTEAFF
-,TRBJ2-2,TRBV24-1,-,17,TGTGCCACCAGTGACGTAAGACAGGGAGGTCGCACCGGGGAGCTGTTTTTT,CATSDVRQGGRTGELFF
-,TRBJ2-2,TRBV6-5,-,14,TGTGCCAGCACGGGGTTACTTAACACCGGGGAGCTGTTTTTT,CASTGLLNTGELFF
-,TRBJ2-1,TRBV6-5,-,14,TGTGCCAGCAGTTCCGCCTTTGTAGTCAATGAGCAGTTCTTC,CASSSAFVVNEQFF
TRBD1,TRBJ2-7,TRBV14,-,15,TGTGCCAGCAGCCTCTCGACAGGGGCCAGCTACGAGCAGTACTTC,CASSLSTGASYEQYF
-,TRBJ2-1,TRBV5-1,-,11,TGCGCCAGCAGCTTGGCCTTTGAGCAGTTCTTC,CASSLAFEQFF
TRBD1,TRBJ1-1,TRBV6-5,once,14,TGTGCCAGCAGATCACCGGGACAGGGGACTGAAGCTTTCTTT,CASRSPGQGTEAFF
-,TRBJ2-1,TRBV18,-,12,TGTGCCAGCTCCTACAGGGAAAATGAGCAGTTCTTC,CASSYRENEQFF
-,TRBJ2-7,TRBV30,-,13,TGTGCCTGGAGGGAGACAGCTTCCTACGAGCAGTACTTC,CAWRETASYEQYF
-,TRBJ1-3,TRBV5-1,-,15,TGCGCCAGCAGCCCCAGTACTAAGTCTGGAAACACCATATATTTT,CASSPSTKSGNTIYF
-,TRBJ2-7,TRBV19,-,13,TGTGCCAGTAAAAATGGAGGATCCTACGAGCAGTACTTC,CASKNGGSYEQYF
-,TRBJ2-7,TRBV7-3,-,16,TGTGCCAGCAGCACCGAGGGACAAGGCCTAACCTACGAGCAGTACTTC,CASSTEGQGLTYEQYF
TRBD2,TRBJ2-3,TRBV10-1,-,14,TGCGCCAGCAGTGACGGGGGGGTCACAGATACGCAGTATTTT,CASSDGGVTDTQYF
TRBD1,TRBJ2-7,TRBV29-1,-,16,TGCAGCGCCACAGGACAGGGGGAACTGCGGAAATACGAGCAGTACTTC,CSATGQGELRKYEQYF
TRBD1,TRBJ1-3,TRBV6-5,-,16,TGTGCCAGCAGTTACGGGACAGGGCTTGGAGGAAACACCATATATTTT,CASSYGTGLGGNTIYF
TRBD2,TRBJ2-5,TRBV7-2,-,17,TGTGCCAGCAGCTTAGAACTGGCTAGCGGGGGGGGAGAGACCCAGTACTTC,CASSLELASGGGETQYF
TRBD1,TRBJ1-1,TRBV2,-,17,TGTGCCAGCAGCTTCGGGACAGGGGGCGCCCCGTGGACTGAAGCTTTCTTT,CASSFGTGGAPWTEAFF
-,TRBJ2-1,TRBV5-5,-,18,TGTGCCAGCAGCTTGGCCGAGGGAGCGATCGGGTCCTACAATGAGCAGTTCTTC,CASSLAEGAIGSYNEQFF
-,TRBJ2-7,TRBV29-1,-,11,TGCAGCGTTGGCCCGTCGGGCGAGCAGTACTTC,CSVGPSGEQYF
TRBD1,TRBJ1-6,TRBV7-9,-,18,TGTGCCAGCAGCGCGTTCCCCCAAAGGGGGCAGGGGGCCACACCCCTCCACTTT,CASSAFPQRGQGATPLHF
-,TRBJ2-7,TRBV18,-,15,TGTGCCAGCTCACCAACTACCGGGACTCGGAACGAGCAGTACTTC,CASSPTTGTRNEQYF
TRBD1,TRBJ2-3,TRBV6-5,-,15,TGTGCCAGCAGTTGGAGACAGGGTGTATCAGATACGCAGTATTTT,CASSWRQGVSDTQYF
-,TRBJ1-2,TRBV7-9,-,13,TGTGCCAGTCTGGGGGCAGAGGTTCTTGGCTACACCTTC,CASLGAEVLGYTF
TRBD1,TRBJ1-2,TRBV7-2,-,15,TGTGCCAGCAGCCTGCGGACAGGGGGCGCGGATGGCTACACCTTC,CASSLRTGGADGYTF